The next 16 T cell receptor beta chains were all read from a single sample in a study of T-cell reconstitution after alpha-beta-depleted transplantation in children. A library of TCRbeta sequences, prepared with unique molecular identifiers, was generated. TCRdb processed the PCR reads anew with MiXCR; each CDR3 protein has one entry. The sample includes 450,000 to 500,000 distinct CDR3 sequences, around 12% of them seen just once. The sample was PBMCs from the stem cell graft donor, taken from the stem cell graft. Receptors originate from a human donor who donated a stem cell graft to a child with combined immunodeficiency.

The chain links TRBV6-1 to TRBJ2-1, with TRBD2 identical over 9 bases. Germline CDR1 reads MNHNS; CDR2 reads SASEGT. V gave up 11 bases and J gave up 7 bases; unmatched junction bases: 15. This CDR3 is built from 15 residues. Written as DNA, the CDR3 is TGTGCCGCGTCCTTGGTGGCGGGGGGGCGGAATGAGCAGTTCTTC. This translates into CAASLVAGGRNEQFF.

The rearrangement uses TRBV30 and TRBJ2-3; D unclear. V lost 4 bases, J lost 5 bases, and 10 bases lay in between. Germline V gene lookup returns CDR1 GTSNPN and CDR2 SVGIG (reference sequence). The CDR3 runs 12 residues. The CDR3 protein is CAWTGPGDTQYF. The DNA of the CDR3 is TGTGCCTGGACCGGACCCGGAGATACGCAGTATTTT.

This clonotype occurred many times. The CDR3 region has the DNA TGTGCCACCAGCAGAGGGACCGGGACAGGGGGCTACGAGCAGTACTTC. Residues: CATSRGTGTGGYEQYF. The gene calls are TRBV15 and TRBJ2-7; the match to TRBD1 covers 11 bases. The V gene end was trimmed by 1 base and the J gene end by 3 bases; junction bases not matched to a gene: 5. The CDR3 is 16 amino acids. Germline V gene data show CDR1 as LNHNV and CDR2 as YYDKDF (reference sequence).

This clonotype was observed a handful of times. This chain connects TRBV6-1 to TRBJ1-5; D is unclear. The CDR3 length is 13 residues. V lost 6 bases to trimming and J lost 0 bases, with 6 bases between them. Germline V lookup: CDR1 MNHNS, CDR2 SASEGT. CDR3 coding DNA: TGTGCCAGCAGAGCAGATAGCAATCAGCCCCAGCATTTT. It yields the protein CASRADSNQPQHF.

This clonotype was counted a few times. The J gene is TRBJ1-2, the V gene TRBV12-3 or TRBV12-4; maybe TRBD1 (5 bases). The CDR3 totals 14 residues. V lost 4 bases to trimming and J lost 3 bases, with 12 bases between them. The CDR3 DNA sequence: TGTGCCAGCAGTTCCCCGAGAGGGGACTATGGCTACACCTTC. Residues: CASSSPRGDYGYTF.

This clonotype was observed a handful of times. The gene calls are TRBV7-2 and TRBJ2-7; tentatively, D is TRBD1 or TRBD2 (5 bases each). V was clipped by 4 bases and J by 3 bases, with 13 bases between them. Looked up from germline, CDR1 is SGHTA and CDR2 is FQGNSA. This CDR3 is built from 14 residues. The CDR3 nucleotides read TGTGCCAGCAGCTCTCAAAGAGGGGTCTACGAGCAGTACTTC. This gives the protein CASSSQRGVYEQYF.

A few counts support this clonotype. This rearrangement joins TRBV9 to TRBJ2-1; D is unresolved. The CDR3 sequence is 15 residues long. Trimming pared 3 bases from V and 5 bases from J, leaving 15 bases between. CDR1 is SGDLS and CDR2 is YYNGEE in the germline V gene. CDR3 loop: CASSAGPPGHNEQFF. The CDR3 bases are TGTGCCAGCAGCGCCGGACCACCGGGCCACAATGAGCAGTTCTTC.

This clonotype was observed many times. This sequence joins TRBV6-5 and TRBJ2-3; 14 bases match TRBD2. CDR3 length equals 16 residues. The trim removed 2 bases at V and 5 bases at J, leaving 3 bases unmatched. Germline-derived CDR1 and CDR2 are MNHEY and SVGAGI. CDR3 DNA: TGTGCCAGCAGTTACAGACTAGCGGGGGGGGTAGATACGCAGTATTTT. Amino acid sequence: CASSYRLAGGVDTQYF.

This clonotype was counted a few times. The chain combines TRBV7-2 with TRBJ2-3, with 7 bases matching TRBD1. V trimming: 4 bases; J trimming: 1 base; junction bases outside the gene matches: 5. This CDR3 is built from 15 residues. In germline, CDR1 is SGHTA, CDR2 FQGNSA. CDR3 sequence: CASSSQTGGTDTQYF. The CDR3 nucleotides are TGTGCCAGCAGCTCACAAACAGGGGGCACAGATACGCAGTATTTT.

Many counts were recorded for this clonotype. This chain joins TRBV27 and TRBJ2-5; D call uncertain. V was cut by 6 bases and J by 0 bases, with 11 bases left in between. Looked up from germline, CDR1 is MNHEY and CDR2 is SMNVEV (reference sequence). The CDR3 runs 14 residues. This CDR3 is CASRSSGYQETQYF. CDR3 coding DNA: TGTGCCAGCAGGTCTAGTGGCTACCAAGAGACCCAGTACTTC.

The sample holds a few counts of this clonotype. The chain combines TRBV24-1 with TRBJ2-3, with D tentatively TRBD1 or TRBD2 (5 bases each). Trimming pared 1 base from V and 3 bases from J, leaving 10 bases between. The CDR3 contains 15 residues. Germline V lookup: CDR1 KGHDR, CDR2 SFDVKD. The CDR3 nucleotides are TGTGCCACCAGTGATTTCGAGGGGCTGACAGATACGCAGTATTTT. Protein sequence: CATSDFEGLTDTQYF.

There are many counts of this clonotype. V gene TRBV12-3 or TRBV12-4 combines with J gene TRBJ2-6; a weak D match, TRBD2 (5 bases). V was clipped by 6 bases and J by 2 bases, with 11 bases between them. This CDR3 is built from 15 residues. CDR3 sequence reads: CASSREGPGANVLTF. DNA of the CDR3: TGTGCCAGCAGCCGAGAGGGCCCTGGGGCCAACGTCCTGACTTTC.

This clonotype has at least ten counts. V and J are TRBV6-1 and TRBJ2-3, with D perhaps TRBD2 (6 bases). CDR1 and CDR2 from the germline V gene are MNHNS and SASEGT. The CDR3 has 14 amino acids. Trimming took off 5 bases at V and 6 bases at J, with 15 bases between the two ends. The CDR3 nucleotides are TGTGCCAGCAGTAATCGGGACGCGGGGGATACGCAGTATTTT. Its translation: CASSNRDAGDTQYF.

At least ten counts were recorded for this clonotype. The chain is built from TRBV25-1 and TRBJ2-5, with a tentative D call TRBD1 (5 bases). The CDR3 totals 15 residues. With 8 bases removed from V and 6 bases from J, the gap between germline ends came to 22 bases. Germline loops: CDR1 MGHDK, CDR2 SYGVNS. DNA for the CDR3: TGTGCCAGCGTCGTTCAAGACGACAGAGGACAGACCCAGTACTTC. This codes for CASVVQDDRGQTQYF.

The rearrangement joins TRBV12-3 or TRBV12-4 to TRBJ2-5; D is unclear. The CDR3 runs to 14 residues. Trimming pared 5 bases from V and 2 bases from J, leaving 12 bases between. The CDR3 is CASSRTAGQETQYF. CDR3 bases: TGTGCCAGCAGTCGAACTGCCGGACAAGAGACCCAGTACTTC.

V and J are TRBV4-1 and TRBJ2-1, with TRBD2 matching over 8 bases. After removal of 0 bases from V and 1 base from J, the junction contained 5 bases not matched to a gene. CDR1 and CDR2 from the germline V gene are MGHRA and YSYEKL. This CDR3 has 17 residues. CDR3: CASSQEGTSGSYNEQFF. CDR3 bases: TGCGCCAGCAGCCAAGAAGGAACTAGCGGATCCTACAATGAGCAGTTCTTC.